The entry below describes one TCR beta chain. What antigen it recognizes has not been identified. Per-base quality was not reported, and no clone a single base away is much larger than it. The data were taken from a study of OX40 agonist ivuxolimab in advanced cancers. About the investigation overall: Ivuxolimab, which targeted the costimulatory receptor OX40 (CD134), was an agonistic, fully human IgG2 monoclonal antibody. Intravenous ivuxolimab was administered to patients every 2 weeks at six dose levels: 0.01, 0.1, 0.3, 1.5, 3 and 10 mg/kg. Of the roughly 51 patients in dose escalation, about 19 had hepatocellular carcinoma, some 15 had melanoma, 9 had renal cell carcinoma and 9 had head and neck cancer. In the dose-escalation cohort, about four fifths of patients were male, and the mean age was 60 years with a range of roughly 20 to 85. Prior anti-PD-1, anti-PD-L1 or anti-CTLA-4 therapy was permitted, and 40% of dose-escalation patients had received checkpoint inhibitors. Partial responses occurred in three dose-escalation patients: two with cutaneous melanoma and one with hepatocellular carcinoma. The point of sequencing TCRbeta in the periphery was to test whether ivuxolimab changed TCR sequence diversity and drove clonal T-cell expansion. The paper describes the monotherapy dose-escalation part (N of about 47 patients) of the phase I trial of ivuxolimab. Beyond this particular receptor, the publication reports: Clonal expansion of both CD4+ and CD8+ blood T cells was observed from baseline to week 6 at doses 0.1 to 3.0 mg/kg. Antigen specificity was not determined for the clonally expanded peripheral T cells. In the 0.1-3.0 mg/kg groups, partial responders were among the patients with the lowest normalized peripheral clonal expansion, particularly in CD8+ T cells. Low levels of normalized T-cell clonal expansion were also seen in some patients who did not respond. On average, CD8+ T cells showed more expanded clones than CD4+ T cells after ivuxolimab.

Genomic DNA was extracted from sorted cells for sequencing of the TCRbeta CDR3 region. TCRbeta CDR3 regions were sequenced using the immunoSEQ Assay. TCRdb stores this immuneACCESS table with in-frame sequences only. Part of the clones is absent; in the studies checked, under half of the shortfall reflects unresolved V genes, and no reason is known for the rest. Here the sample has about 30,000 clones; about 90% occur a single time. The ten largest account for around 5% of the sample. Patients with autoimmune disease history or receiving systemic immunosuppression were excluded from the trial. Peripheral blood for TCR sequencing was collected from all dose cohorts at baseline, on cycle 4 day 1, and on cycle 7 day 1. Samples came from an open-label, multicenter, first-in-human phase I dose-escalation trial of ivuxolimab. Adults with locally advanced or metastatic melanoma, renal cell, hepatocellular, or head and neck squamous cell carcinoma were enrolled in the trial. CD4+ and CD8+ T cells were sorted separately from peripheral blood before TCR sequencing.

Reading from cysteine to phenylalanine, the CDR3 counts 20 amino acids. CDR3 DNA is the only sequence kept; it has 60 bases, read in frame from the first base. Trimming costs V 5 bases and J 6 bases, and their ends lie 32 bases apart. As encoded in the germline V gene, CDR1 is MDHEN while CDR2 is SYDVKM. This receptor chain uses TRBV28 and TRBJ2-4; TRBD1 might be the D gene, on 6 matching bases. The source is an adult with an advanced solid tumor such as melanoma, head and neck, liver or kidney cancer. Specimen: CD4+ or CD8+ T cells sorted from blood, collected in a trial of the OX40 agonist ivuxolimab. The nucleotide sequence is TGTGCCAGCAGTCTAATGGTCTTAGGCTCACAGGGTGTGGTCGGAAACATTCAGTACTTC. Its amino acids are CASSLMVLGSQGVVGNIQYF.